A single sample gave rise to the 4 T cell receptor beta chains below, sequenced in a study of molecular identifiers for immune sequencing clone quantification. MiXCR was run by TCRdb on the PCR reads, yielding one entry per CDR3 protein. The sample shows over 600,000 distinct CDR3 sequences, nearly 20% of them seen only once. Specimen: naive CD8+ T cells from blood, with Jurkat cell RNA spiked in. Subset: FACS-sorted CD8+CD4-CCR7+CD45RA+ naive T cells. The receptors shown here come from a human donor in good health. Some libraries in this study had Jurkat cell RNA spiked in.

This clonotype was observed at least ten times. The rearrangement links TRBV7-8 to TRBJ2-1, with 9 nucleotides matching TRBD2. The CDR3 contains 15 residues. Germline V gives CDR1 SGHVS, CDR2 FQNEAQ. Trimming cost V 4 bases and J 6 bases; bases outside gene matches: 7. The CDR3 DNA reads as TGTGCCAGCAGCTGGAGCGGGGGGACGGTCAATGAGCAGTTCTTC. Translating gives CASSWSGGTVNEQFF.

This clonotype was observed at least ten times. The rearrangement links TRBV4-1 to TRBJ2-1; the D gene is possibly TRBD1 (5 bases). The germline CDR1 and CDR2 sequences are MGHRA and YSYEKL. V dropped 3 bases and J dropped 6 bases, with 12 bases sitting between them. The CDR3 spans 14 residues. The CDR3 sequence: CASSHIQGRNEQFF. CDR3 in DNA: TGCGCCAGCAGCCACATCCAGGGTCGCAATGAGCAGTTCTTC.

This clonotype occurred many times. The chain is built from TRBV28 and TRBJ2-5, with D maybe TRBD1 (6 bases). CDR3 length: 15 amino acids. Germline V CDR1 and CDR2: MDHEN, SYDVKM. V lost 5 bases and J lost 0, with 13 bases in between. Written as DNA, the CDR3 is TGTGCCAGCAGTGACGGACAGACTTACCAAGAGACCCAGTACTTC. Protein sequence: CASSDGQTYQETQYF.

Many counts were recorded for this clonotype. The chain combines TRBV4-2 with TRBJ2-5; 8 bases line up with TRBD2. The germline CDR1 and CDR2 sequences are LGHNA and YNFKEQ. Losses at the gene ends were 1 base for V and 4 bases for J; bases not matched to a gene: 11. The CDR3 is 17 residues long. This CDR3 reads CASSQALSGRIPETQYF. The CDR3 nucleotides are TGTGCCAGCAGCCAAGCACTGAGCGGGAGAATCCCAGAGACCCAGTACTTC.